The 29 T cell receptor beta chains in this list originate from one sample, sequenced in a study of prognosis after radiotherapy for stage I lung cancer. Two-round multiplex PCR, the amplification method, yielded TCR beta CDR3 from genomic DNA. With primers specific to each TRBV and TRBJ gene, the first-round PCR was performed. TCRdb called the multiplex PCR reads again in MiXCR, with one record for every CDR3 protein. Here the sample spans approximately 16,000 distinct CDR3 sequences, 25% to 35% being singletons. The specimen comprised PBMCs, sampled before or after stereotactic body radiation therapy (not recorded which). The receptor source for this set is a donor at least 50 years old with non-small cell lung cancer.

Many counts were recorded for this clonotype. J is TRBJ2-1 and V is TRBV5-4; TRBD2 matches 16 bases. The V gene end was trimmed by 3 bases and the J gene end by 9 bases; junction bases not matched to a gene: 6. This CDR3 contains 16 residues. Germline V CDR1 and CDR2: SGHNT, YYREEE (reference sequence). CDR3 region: CASSSAGLAGGIEQFF. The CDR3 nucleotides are TGTGCCAGCAGCTCGGCGGGACTAGCGGGAGGGATTGAGCAGTTCTTC.

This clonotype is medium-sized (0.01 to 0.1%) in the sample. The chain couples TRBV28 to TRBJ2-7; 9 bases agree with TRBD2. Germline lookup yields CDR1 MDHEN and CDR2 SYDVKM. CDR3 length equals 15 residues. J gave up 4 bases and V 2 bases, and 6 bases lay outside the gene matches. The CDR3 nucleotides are TGTGCCAGCAGTTTACGACGTAGCGGGAGTTACGAGCAGTACTTC. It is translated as CASSLRRSGSYEQYF.

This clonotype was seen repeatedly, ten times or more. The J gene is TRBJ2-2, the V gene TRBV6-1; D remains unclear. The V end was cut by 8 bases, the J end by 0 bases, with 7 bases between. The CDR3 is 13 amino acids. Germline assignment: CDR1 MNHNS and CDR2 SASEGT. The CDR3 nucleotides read TGTGCCAGCGAGCATGCGAACACCGGGGAGCTGTTTTTT. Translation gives CASEHANTGELFF.

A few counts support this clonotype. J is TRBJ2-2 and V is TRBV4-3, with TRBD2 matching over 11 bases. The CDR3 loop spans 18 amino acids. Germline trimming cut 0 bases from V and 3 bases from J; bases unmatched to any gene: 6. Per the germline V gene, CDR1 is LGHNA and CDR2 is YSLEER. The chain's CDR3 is CASSQDLVAGGYTGELFF. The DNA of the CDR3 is TGCGCCAGCAGCCAAGATTTAGTAGCGGGAGGGTACACCGGGGAGCTGTTTTTT.

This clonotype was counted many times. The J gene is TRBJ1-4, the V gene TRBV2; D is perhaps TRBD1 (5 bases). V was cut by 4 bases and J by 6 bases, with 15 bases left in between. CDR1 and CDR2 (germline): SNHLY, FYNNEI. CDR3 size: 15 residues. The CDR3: CASSAQGGGDEKLFF. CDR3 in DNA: TGTGCCAGCAGTGCTCAGGGAGGCGGGGATGAAAAACTGTTTTTT.

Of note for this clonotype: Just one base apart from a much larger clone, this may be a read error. CDR3 sequence reads: CTSSQPVGNGELFF. DNA for the CDR3: TGCACCAGCAGCCAACCCGTTGGAAACGGGGAGCTGTTTTTT. The chain links TRBV4-1 to TRBJ2-2; D is undetermined. This CDR3 is 14 amino acids long. The germline CDR1 and CDR2 sequences are MGHRA and YSYEKL.

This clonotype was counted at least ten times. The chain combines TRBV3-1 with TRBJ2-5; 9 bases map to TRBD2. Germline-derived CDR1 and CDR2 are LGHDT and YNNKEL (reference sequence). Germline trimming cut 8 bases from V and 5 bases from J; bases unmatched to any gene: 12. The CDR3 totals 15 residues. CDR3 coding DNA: TGTGCCAGCTCTGCTCCGGTGGCGGGAGGGGAGACCCAGTACTTC. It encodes CASSAPVAGGETQYF.

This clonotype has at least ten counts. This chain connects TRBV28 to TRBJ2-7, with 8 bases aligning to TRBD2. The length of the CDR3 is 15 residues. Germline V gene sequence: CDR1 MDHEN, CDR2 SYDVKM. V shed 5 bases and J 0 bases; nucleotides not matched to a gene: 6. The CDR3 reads CASSLTSGFSYEQYF. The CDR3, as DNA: TGTGCCAGCAGTCTCACTAGCGGATTCTCCTACGAGCAGTACTTC.

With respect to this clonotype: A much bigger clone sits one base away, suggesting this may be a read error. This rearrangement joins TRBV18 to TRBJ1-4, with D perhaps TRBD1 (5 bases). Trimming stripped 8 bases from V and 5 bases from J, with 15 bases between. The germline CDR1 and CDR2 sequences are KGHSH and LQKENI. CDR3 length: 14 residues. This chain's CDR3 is CASPWDGRNEKLFF. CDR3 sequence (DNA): TGTGCCAGCCCCTGGGACGGCCGGAATGAAAAACTGTTTTTT. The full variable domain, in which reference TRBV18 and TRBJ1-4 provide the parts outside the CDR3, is NAGVMQNPRHLVRRRGQEARLRCSPMKGHSHVYWYRQLPEEGLKFMVYLQKENIIDESGMPKERFSAEFPKEGPSILRIQQVVRGDSAAYFCASPWDGRNEKLFFGSGTQLSVL.

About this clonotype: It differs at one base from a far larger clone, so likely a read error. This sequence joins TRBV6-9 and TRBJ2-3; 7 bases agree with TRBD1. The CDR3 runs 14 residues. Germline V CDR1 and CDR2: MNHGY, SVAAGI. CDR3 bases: TGTGCCATCAGTTACCGGGACAGAGCCGATACGCAGTATTTT. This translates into CAISYRDRADTQYF.

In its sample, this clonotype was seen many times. The CDR3 nucleotides read TGTGCCAGCAGCCAAGATACGAGATCCTATAATTCACCCCTCCACTTT. This gives the protein CASSQDTRSYNSPLHF. The genes are TRBV3-1 and TRBJ1-6; no firm D call. This CDR3 contains 16 residues. V was pared by 0 bases and J by 1 base, with 7 bases between. In germline, CDR1 is LGHDT, CDR2 YNNKEL (reference sequence).

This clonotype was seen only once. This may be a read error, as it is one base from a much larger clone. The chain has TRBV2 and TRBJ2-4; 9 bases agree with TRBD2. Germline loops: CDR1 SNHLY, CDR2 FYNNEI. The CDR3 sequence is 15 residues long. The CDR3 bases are TGTGCCAGCCGGGGGACTAGCTCTGCCAAAAAAATTCAGTACTTC. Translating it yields CASRGTSSAKKIQYF. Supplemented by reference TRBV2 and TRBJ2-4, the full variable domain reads EPEVTQTPSHQVTQMGQEVILRCVPISNHLYFYWYRQILGQKVEFLVSFYNNEISEKSEIFDDQFSVERPDGSNFTLKIRSTKLEDSAMYFCASRGTSSAKKIQYFGAGTRLSVL.

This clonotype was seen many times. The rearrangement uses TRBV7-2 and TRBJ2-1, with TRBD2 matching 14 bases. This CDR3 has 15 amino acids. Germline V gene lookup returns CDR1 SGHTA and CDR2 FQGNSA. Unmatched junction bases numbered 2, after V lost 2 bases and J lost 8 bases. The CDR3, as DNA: TGTGCCAGCAGCTTAATGGGACTAGCGGGAGATGAGCAGTTCTTC. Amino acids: CASSLMGLAGDEQFF.

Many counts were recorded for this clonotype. In DNA, the CDR3 is TGTGCCAGCAGCTTGGCCTCGCAGGGAGGAGATACGCAGTATTTT. It translates to CASSLASQGGDTQYF. The V gene is TRBV5-4, the J gene TRBJ2-3; tentative D call: TRBD2 (6 bases). This CDR3 has 15 amino acids. The V and J ends lost 0 bases and 5 bases respectively, with 13 bases between them. Germline lookup yields CDR1 SGHNT and CDR2 YYREEE (reference sequence).

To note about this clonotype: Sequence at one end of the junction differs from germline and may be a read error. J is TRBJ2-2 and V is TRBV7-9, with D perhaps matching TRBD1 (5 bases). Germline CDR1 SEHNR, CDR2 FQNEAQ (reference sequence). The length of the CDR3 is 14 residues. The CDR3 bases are TGTGTCAGCAGCTCGCGATGGGGCACAGGGGAGCTGTTTTTT. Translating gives CVSSSRWGTGELFF. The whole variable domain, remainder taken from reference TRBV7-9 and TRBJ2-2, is DTGVSQNPRHKITKRGQNVTFRCDPISEHNRLYWYRQTLGQGPEFLTYFQNEAQLEKSRLLSDRFSAERPKGSFSTLEIQRTEQGDSAMYLCVSSSRWGTGELFFGEGSRLTVL.

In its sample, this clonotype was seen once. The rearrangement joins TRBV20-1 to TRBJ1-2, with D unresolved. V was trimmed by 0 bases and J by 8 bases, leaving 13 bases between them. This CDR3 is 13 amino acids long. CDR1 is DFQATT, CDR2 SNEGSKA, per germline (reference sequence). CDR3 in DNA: TGCAGTGCTAGAGACCGACCCCCCGGGGGCTACACCTTC. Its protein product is CSARDRPPGGYTF.

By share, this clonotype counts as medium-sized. CDR3 in amino acids: CASRAGTSGMRSYEQYF. The CDR3 DNA reads as TGTGCCAGCAGAGCCGGGACTAGCGGGATGCGCTCCTACGAGCAGTACTTC. J is TRBJ2-7 and V is TRBV6-1; 13 nucleotides match TRBD2. The CDR3 spans 17 residues. The V gene's germline CDR1 is MNHNS and CDR2 SASEGT. Trimming cost V 6 bases and J 0 bases; bases outside gene matches: 8.

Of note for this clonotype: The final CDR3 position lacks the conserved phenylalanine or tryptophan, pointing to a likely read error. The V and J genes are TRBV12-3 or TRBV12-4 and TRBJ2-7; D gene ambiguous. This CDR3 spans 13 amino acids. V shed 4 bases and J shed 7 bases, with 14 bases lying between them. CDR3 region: CASSSPWGEEQYL. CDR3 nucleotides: TGTGCCAGCAGTTCGCCCTGGGGTGAGGAGCAGTACTTA.

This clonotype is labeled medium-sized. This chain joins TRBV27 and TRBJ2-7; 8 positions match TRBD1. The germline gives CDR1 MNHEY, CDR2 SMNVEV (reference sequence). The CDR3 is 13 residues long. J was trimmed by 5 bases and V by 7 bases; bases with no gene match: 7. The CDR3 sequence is CASKDRDTNEQYF. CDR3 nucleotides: TGTGCCAGCAAGGACAGGGATACGAACGAGCAGTACTTC.

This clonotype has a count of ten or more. The CDR3 reads CASSQEGRSGNTIYF. For the CDR3, the DNA is TGTGCCAGCAGCCAAGAGGGCAGGTCTGGAAACACCATATATTTT. This chain links TRBV3-1 with TRBJ1-3; D call uncertain. Trimming removed 0 bases at V and 1 base at J, with 7 bases between. Germline lookup yields CDR1 LGHDT and CDR2 YNNKEL (reference sequence). This CDR3 is 15 amino acids long.

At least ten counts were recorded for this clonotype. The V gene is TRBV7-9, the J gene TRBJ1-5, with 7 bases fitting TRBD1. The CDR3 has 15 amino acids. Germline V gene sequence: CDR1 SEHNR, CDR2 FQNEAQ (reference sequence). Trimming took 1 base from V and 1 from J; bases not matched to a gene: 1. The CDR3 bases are TGTGCCAGCAGCTTAGAGGGGGCCAGCAATCAGCCCCAGCATTTT. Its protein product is CASSLEGASNQPQHF.

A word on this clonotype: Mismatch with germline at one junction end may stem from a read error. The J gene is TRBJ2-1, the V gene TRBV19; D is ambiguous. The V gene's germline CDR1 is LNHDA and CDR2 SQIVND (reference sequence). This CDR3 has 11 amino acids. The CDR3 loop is CASTGWNEQSF. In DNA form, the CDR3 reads TGTGCCAGTACTGGGTGGAATGAGCAGTCCTTC.

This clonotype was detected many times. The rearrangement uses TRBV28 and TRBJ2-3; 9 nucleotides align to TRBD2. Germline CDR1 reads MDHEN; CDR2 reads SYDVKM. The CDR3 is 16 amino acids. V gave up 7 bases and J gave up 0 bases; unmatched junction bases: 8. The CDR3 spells CASTPLAGYSTDTQYF. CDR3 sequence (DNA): TGTGCCAGCACCCCCCTAGCGGGATACAGCACAGATACGCAGTATTTT.

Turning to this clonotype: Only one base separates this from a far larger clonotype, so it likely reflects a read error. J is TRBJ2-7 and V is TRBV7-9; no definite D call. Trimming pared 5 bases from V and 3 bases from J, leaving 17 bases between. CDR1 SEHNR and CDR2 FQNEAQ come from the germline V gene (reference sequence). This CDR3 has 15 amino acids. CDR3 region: CASSRKLEPNYEQYF. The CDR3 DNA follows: TGTGCCAGCAGCCGGAAGCTGGAGCCAAACTACGAGCAGTACTTC.

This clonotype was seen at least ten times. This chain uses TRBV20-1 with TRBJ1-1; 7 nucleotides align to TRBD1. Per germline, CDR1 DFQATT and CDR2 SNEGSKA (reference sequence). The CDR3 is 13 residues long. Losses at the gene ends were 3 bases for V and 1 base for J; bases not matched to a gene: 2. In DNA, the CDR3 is TGCAGTGCTAGGGACAGGTCGAACACTGAAGCTTTCTTT. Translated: CSARDRSNTEAFF.

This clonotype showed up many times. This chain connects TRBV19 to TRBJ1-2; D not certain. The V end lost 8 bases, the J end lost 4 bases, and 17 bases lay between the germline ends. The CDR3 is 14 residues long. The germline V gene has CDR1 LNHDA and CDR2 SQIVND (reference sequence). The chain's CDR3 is CASGPVPRSYGYTF. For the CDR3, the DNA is TGTGCCAGTGGGCCTGTGCCCAGAAGCTATGGCTACACCTTC.

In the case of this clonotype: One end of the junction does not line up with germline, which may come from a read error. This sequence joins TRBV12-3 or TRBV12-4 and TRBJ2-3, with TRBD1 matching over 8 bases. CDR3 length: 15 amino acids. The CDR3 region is CASSQGARLTDTQFF. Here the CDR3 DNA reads TGTGCCAGCAGTCAGGGGGCAAGGTTGACAGATACACAGTTTTTT.

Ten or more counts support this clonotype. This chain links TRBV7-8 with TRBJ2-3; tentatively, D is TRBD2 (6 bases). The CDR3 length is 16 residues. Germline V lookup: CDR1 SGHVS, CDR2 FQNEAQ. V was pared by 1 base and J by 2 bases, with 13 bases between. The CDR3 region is CASSLVFGSFTDTQYF. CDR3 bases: TGTGCCAGCAGCTTAGTTTTCGGGAGTTTCACAGATACGCAGTATTTT.

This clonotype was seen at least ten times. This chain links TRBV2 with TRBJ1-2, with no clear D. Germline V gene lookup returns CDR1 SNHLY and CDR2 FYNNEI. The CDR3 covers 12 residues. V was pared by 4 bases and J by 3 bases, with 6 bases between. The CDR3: CASSVSYYGYTF. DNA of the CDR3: TGTGCCAGCAGTGTCTCGTACTATGGCTACACCTTC.